The rows below give T cell receptor beta chains drawn from one sample of a study of shared T cell receptors in the human thymus. Here immunoSEQ multiplex PCR was the method, and the copy in TCRdb shows in-frame clones only, minus some. In the table there are almost 550,000 clones, approximately 80% of which are singletons. The same data also contributed to another study, on human thymus T cells.

Sample: thymocytes. These receptors all come from a boy in the first two years of life with a congenital heart defect. Both conserved end residues are part of each CDR3. A D gene is named only where the DNA matches it firmly. Part of the rows lack a size; the others show once, few, many or a class for expanded clones.

len	v_gene	d_gene	j_gene	abundance	CDR3aa	CDR3nt
13	TRBV5-4	-	TRBJ2-7	-	CASSFLADDEQYF	TGTGCCAGCAGCTTCTTAGCGGACGACGAGCAGTACTTC
16	TRBV7-2	-	TRBJ1-2	-	CASSGDTRGPNYGYTF	TGTGCCAGCAGCGGAGATACCAGGGGCCCCAACTATGGCTACACCTTC
13	TRBV9	TRBD1	TRBJ2-5	-	CASSRGQGETQYF	TGTGCCAGCAGCAGGGGACAGGGAGAGACCCAGTACTTC
19	TRBV9	TRBD1	TRBJ1-1	-	CASSVGGAPQGPLGTEAFF	TGTGCCAGCAGCGTAGGGGGGGCGCCACAGGGGCCCTTGGGCACTGAAGCTTTCTTT
15	TRBV11-2	TRBD1	TRBJ2-7	-	CASSFRDRGAYEQYF	TGTGCCAGCAGCTTCCGGGACAGGGGAGCCTACGAGCAGTACTTC
16	TRBV30	-	TRBJ1-1	-	CAWKVRGEPMNTEAFF	TGTGCCTGGAAGGTCCGCGGAGAGCCTATGAACACTGAAGCTTTCTTT
15	TRBV2	TRBD2	TRBJ2-5	-	CANRRRGRALETQYF	TGTGCCAACCGACGGCGCGGGAGGGCCCTAGAGACCCAGTACTTC
16	TRBV4-1	-	TRBJ1-4	-	CASSPQGHVTNEKLFF	TGCGCCAGCAGCCCCCAGGGACATGTTACTAATGAAAAACTGTTTTTT
14	TRBV14	TRBD2	TRBJ2-7	once	CASSLTSGGYEQYF	TGTGCCAGCAGCCTGACTAGCGGAGGGTACGAGCAGTACTTC
14	TRBV10-1	-	TRBJ2-7	-	CAVMRREIYHEQYF	TGCGCCGTCATGCGGAGGGAGATTTACCACGAGCAGTACTTC
15	TRBV6-4	TRBD2	TRBJ2-6	-	CARGLAGSGANVLTF	TGTGCCAGGGGACTAGCGGGCTCTGGGGCCAACGTCCTGACTTTC
13	TRBV10-1	-	TRBJ2-7	few	CASSRDSHYEQYF	TGCGCCAGCAGCCGGGACTCCCACTACGAGCAGTACTTC
14	TRBV4-2	TRBD1	TRBJ2-1	few	CASSEGQGGNEQFF	TGTGCCAGCAGCGAGGGACAGGGGGGCAATGAGCAGTTCTTC
16	TRBV6-6	TRBD1	TRBJ2-7	-	CASSSHGGQGSYEQYF	TGTGCCAGCAGTTCCCACGGAGGACAGGGGTCCTACGAGCAGTACTTC
15	TRBV28	-	TRBJ2-5	-	CASSPGADEAETQYF	TGTGCCAGCAGTCCCGGAGCCGACGAGGCAGAGACCCAGTACTTC
15	TRBV29-1	TRBD2	TRBJ2-3	-	CSVEDASGSSDTQYF	TGCAGCGTTGAAGATGCCAGCGGGAGCTCTGATACGCAGTATTTT